The 27 T cell receptor beta chains reported below all come from one sample, sequenced in a study of T cell clonality in common variable immunodeficiency. Sequencing used immunoSEQ multiplex PCR; TCRdb keeps in-frame clones, though not all of them. The specimen has about 40,000 clones, none found just once. Input material: peripheral blood mononuclear cells. These TCRs come from a person aged 18 to 75 in good health.

The sample holds many counts of this clone. With the read ending 3 residues before the CDR3 end, the germline J gene is used to fill in that end. The gene calls are TRBV30 and TRBJ1-2; TRBD1 is a possible D gene (6 bases). Germline V gives CDR1 GTSNPN, CDR2 SVGIG (reference sequence). There are 12 residues in the CDR3. V gave up 8 bases and J gave up 2 bases, with 12 bases separating them. The CDR3 here is CAGGGLNYGYTF. Incomplete CDR3 DNA: TGTGCCGGGGGGGGCCTCAACTATGGC.

Ten or more counts support this clone. The read halts 3 residues ahead of the CDR3 end, with the missing end drawn from the germline J gene. The rearrangement uses TRBV5-6 and TRBJ1-1; a weak D match, TRBD1 (5 bases). V was clipped by 2 bases and J by 6 bases, with 14 bases between them. Germline CDR1 is SGHDT and CDR2 is YYEEEE. The CDR3 loop spans 14 amino acids. The CDR3 loop reads CASSFRAGYPEAFF. Incomplete CDR3 DNA: TGTGCCAGCAGCTTCCGAGCAGGGTATCCTGAA.

This clone was seen many times. The CDR3 DNA, read in part, is TGTGCCAGCAGCCCCCGAGGGATGGGACTAGCGGGTCTCCGCTCCTACAATGAG. Translating it yields CASSPRGMGLAGLRSYNE. The whole CDR3 region reads CASSPRGMGLAGLRSYNEQFF. V is TRBV4-2 and J is TRBJ2-1; 12 nucleotides align to TRBD2. The missing CDR3 end, 3 residues past where the read stops, is filled in from the germline J gene. Germline trimming cut 4 bases from V and 0 bases from J; bases unmatched to any gene: 16. Per the germline V gene, CDR1 is LGHNA and CDR2 is YNFKEQ. The CDR3 has 21 amino acids.

This clone was recorded at least ten times. The read falls 3 residues short of the CDR3 end, and the missing part is taken from the germline J gene. This sequence joins TRBV7-9 and TRBJ1-1; maybe TRBD1 (5 bases). Germline V gene lookup returns CDR1 SEHNR and CDR2 FQNEAQ (reference sequence). The V end was cut by 3 bases, the J end by 0 bases, with 11 bases between. This CDR3 contains 15 residues. The CDR3 loop reads CASSLEDSLNTEAFF. The DNA read from the CDR3 is TGTGCCAGCAGCTTGGAAGACAGCCTGAACACTGAA.

This clone was counted at least ten times. The read comes to an end 3 residues before the CDR3 does, leaving the germline J gene to fill in the end. The chain uses TRBV20-1 and TRBJ2-7; TRBD2 matches 7 bases. Germline trimming cut 0 bases from V and 1 base from J; bases unmatched to any gene: 6. Germline V CDR1 and CDR2: DFQATT, SNEGSKA (reference sequence). This CDR3 has 15 residues. The chain's CDR3 is CSARDPVGGSYEQYF. CDR3 DNA, as far as it was read: TGCAGTGCTAGAGATCCGGTCGGGGGGTCCTACGAG.

There are many counts of this clone. CDR3 protein: CSVETRFSTEAFF. The DNA read from the CDR3 is TGCAGCGTTGAAACAAGGTTTTCCACTGAA. The J gene is TRBJ1-1, the V gene TRBV29-1; D uncertain. Read data end 3 residues before the CDR3 end; the end is taken from the germline J gene. Per the germline V gene, CDR1 is SQVTM and CDR2 is ANQGSEA. CDR3 length: 13 amino acids. The ends were cut back, 2 bases at V and 4 bases at J, with 11 bases in the middle.

This clone was counted many times. The CDR3 end falls 3 residues outside the read, so it is completed with the germline J gene. The chain has TRBV10-3 and TRBJ2-3, with 8 bases that match TRBD2. The length of the CDR3 is 19 residues. In germline, CDR1 is ENHRY, CDR2 SYGVKD. CDR3 bases read: TGTGCCATCAGTGACCAAAGAGCGGGGGCCATGGGGAGCAATCAGCCG. Its translation: CAISDQRAGAMGSNQP. The full CDR3 is CAISDQRAGAMGSNQPQYF.

This clone was detected many times. The missing CDR3 end, 3 residues past where the read stops, is filled in from the germline J gene. The sample carries other DNA sequences with the same CDR3. The V call is TRBV5-1, the J call TRBJ2-1, with 11 nucleotides matching TRBD2. The CDR3 runs 15 residues. J was trimmed by 7 bases and V by 5 bases; bases with no gene match: 8. Germline V gives CDR1 SGHRS, CDR2 YFSETQ. Incomplete CDR3 DNA: TGCGCCAGCAGGTTACTAGCGGGAGCAAGGAATGAG. Its protein is CASRLLAGARNE. The CDR3 in full is CASRLLAGARNEQFF. Looking up the rest from reference TRBV5-1 and TRBJ2-1 gives the full variable domain: KAGVTQTPRYLIKTRGQQVTLSCSPISGHRSVSWYQQTPGQGLQFLFEYFSETQRNKGNFPGRFSGRQFSNSRSEMNVSTLELGDSALYLCASRLLAGARNEQFFGPGTRLTVL.

This clone has a count of ten or more. Coverage ceases 3 residues before the CDR3 finishes, and the germline J gene fills in the end. This chain uses TRBV18 with TRBJ1-2, with 8 bases aligning to TRBD1. Germline V gives CDR1 KGHSH, CDR2 LQKENI. Trimming took 3 bases from V and 4 from J; bases not matched to a gene: 1. The CDR3 sequence is 13 residues long. Incomplete CDR3 DNA: TGTGCCAGCTCACCGGGGACAGGCTATGGC. Amino acid sequence: CASSPGTGYG. The whole CDR3 region reads CASSPGTGYGYTF.

This clone was counted ten times or more. With the read ending 3 residues before the CDR3 end, the germline J gene is used to fill in that end. This rearrangement joins TRBV19 to TRBJ2-5; the D gene is possibly TRBD2 (7 bases). Germline CDR1 and CDR2: LNHDA and SQIVND (reference sequence). Trimming stripped 10 bases from V and 5 bases from J, with 14 bases between. CDR3 length: 12 residues. The covered CDR3 bases are TGTGCCACCCGAGGGGGAGGGGAGACC. Protein: CATRGGGET. The complete CDR3 reads CATRGGGETQYF.

This clone has at least ten counts. This CDR3 is CASSTTSGGVSYEQYF. CDR3 DNA, as far as it was read: TGTGCCAGTAGTACGACTAGCGGGGGTGTCTCCTACGAG. The chain employs TRBV19 and TRBJ2-7; 12 positions agree with TRBD2. Read data end 3 residues before the CDR3 end; the end is taken from the germline J gene. Trimming at V came to 4 bases and at J to 0 bases, leaving 4 bases not matched to a gene. This CDR3 comprises 16 residues. Germline V lookup: CDR1 LNHDA, CDR2 SQIVND (reference sequence).

This clone showed up many times. The missing CDR3 end, 3 residues past where the read stops, is filled in from the germline J gene. V usage is TRBV18 and J usage is TRBJ2-3; D may be TRBD2 (7 bases). V was pared by 6 bases and J by 4 bases, with 20 bases between. CDR3 length: 16 amino acids. Germline lookup yields CDR1 KGHSH and CDR2 LQKENI. CDR3 bases read: TGTGCCAGCTCTCAAAACCCACAGGGAGGGGCAGATACG. Residues: CASSQNPQGGADT. The CDR3 as a whole reads CASSQNPQGGADTQYF.

This clone was detected many times. From the germline J gene comes the end of the CDR3, since the read stops 3 residues before it. This chain uses TRBV30 with TRBJ2-1, with 16 nucleotides matching TRBD2. The CDR3 sequence is 21 residues long. Trimming removed 1 base from V and 0 bases from J; junction bases left unmatched: 12. Germline lookup yields CDR1 GTSNPN and CDR2 SVGIG (reference sequence). The CDR3 bases that were read are TGTGCCTGGAGTGGGGGACTAGCGGGAGGGGGGGGCCCCAGCTCCTACAATGAG. Translation gives CAWSGGLAGGGGPSSYNE. The whole CDR3 sequence is CAWSGGLAGGGGPSSYNEQFF.

The sample holds many counts of this clone. The read finishes 3 residues shy of the CDR3 end, and the germline J gene is used to complete it. The rearrangement uses TRBV18 and TRBJ2-5, with TRBD1 identical over 7 bases. Trimming cost V 4 bases and J 2 bases; bases outside gene matches: 4. The germline gives CDR1 KGHSH, CDR2 LQKENI. The CDR3 extends over 14 amino acids. Partial CDR3 DNA: TGTGCCAGCTCACTCGGGACAGTTCAAGAGACC. Protein product: CASSLGTVQET. The complete CDR3 protein is CASSLGTVQETQYF. The full variable domain, rest sourced from reference TRBV18 and TRBJ2-5, is NAGVMQNPRHLVRRRGQEARLRCSPMKGHSHVYWYRQLPEEGLKFMVYLQKENIIDESGMPKERFSAEFPKEGPSILRIQQVVRGDSAAYFCASSLGTVQETQYFGPGTRLLVL.

As regards this clone: The missing CDR3 end, 3 residues past where the read stops, is filled in from the germline J gene. V usage is TRBV7-2 and J usage is TRBJ1-2; the D gene is possibly TRBD1 (6 bases). The CDR3 is made up of 13 amino acids. The V gene lost 5 bases and the J gene lost 2 bases, with 9 bases spanning the gap. Germline loops: CDR1 SGHTA, CDR2 FQGNSA. The sequenced CDR3 bases are TGTGCCAGCAGCCCTCAGGGGAACTATGGC. It specifies CASSPQGNYG. The whole CDR3 protein is CASSPQGNYGYTF.

This clone was seen at least ten times. The read comes to an end 3 residues before the CDR3 does, leaving the germline J gene to fill in the end. The chain recombines TRBV19 with TRBJ1-1, with D possibly matching TRBD1 (6 bases). CDR1 and CDR2 from the germline V gene are LNHDA and SQIVND (reference sequence). The V end was cut by 4 bases, the J end by 7 bases, with 16 bases between. The CDR3 totals 14 residues. CDR3 region: CASSTSWTDVEAFF. CDR3 DNA (partial): TGTGCCAGTAGTACCTCCTGGACAGACGTTGAA. Based on the CDR3 plus reference TRBV19 and TRBJ1-1, the full variable domain is DGGITQSPKYLFRKEGQNVTLSCEQNLNHDAMYWYRQDPGQGLRLIYYSQIVNDFQKGDIAEGYSVSREKKESFPLTVTSAQKNPTAFYLCASSTSWTDVEAFFGQGTRLTVV.

Comments on this clone: The sequence runs out 3 residues before the end of the CDR3; the remainder is reconstructed from the germline J gene. This sequence joins TRBV7-9 and TRBJ2-4; the match to TRBD1 covers 7 bases. The CDR3 has 13 amino acids. Germline loops: CDR1 SEHNR, CDR2 FQNEAQ (reference sequence). Incomplete CDR3 DNA: TGTGCCAGCAGCCGGGACAGCATTCATGGT. It specifies CASSRDSIHG. The whole CDR3 sequence is CASSRDSIHGQYF.

This clone has ten or more counts. Sequencing ends 3 residues short of the CDR3 end; the germline J gene provides the rest. The chain is built from TRBV30 and TRBJ2-5; 7 bases agree with TRBD1. The CDR3 is 16 residues long. Germline loops: CDR1 GTSNPN, CDR2 SVGIG (reference sequence). J gave up 5 bases and V 1 base, and 13 bases lay outside the gene matches. Partial CDR3 DNA: TGTGCCTGGAGTGACCTAGGGACAGAAGGGCCGGAGACC. Protein sequence: CAWSDLGTEGPET. In full, the CDR3 is CAWSDLGTEGPETQYF.

In this sample, this clone turned up many times. The CDR3 end falls 3 residues outside the read, so it is completed with the germline J gene. The J gene is TRBJ2-3, the V gene TRBV12-3 or TRBV12-4, with a tentative D call TRBD2 (6 bases). The CDR3 has 12 amino acids. V dropped 7 bases and J dropped 6 bases, with 11 bases sitting between them. Partial CDR3 DNA: TGTGCCAGCACCAACCGGGGGGATACG. Translating gives CASTNRGDT. The CDR3 reads in full as CASTNRGDTQYF.

This clone has a count of ten or more. CDR3 bases read: TGTGCCAGCAGCATCTTCACGGGAGGGGGCACCGGGGAG. The encoded protein is CASSIFTGGGTGE. The whole CDR3 reads CASSIFTGGGTGELFF. This chain uses TRBV9 with TRBJ2-2; 8 nucleotides align to TRBD2. The missing CDR3 end, 3 residues past where the read stops, is filled in from the germline J gene. Trimming at V came to 4 bases and at J to 4 bases, leaving 9 bases not matched to a gene. The CDR3 extends over 16 amino acids. Germline-derived CDR1 and CDR2 are SGDLS and YYNGEE. Supplemented by reference TRBV9 and TRBJ2-2, the full variable domain reads DSGVTQTPKHLITATGQRVTLRCSPRSGDLSVYWYQQSLDQGLQFLIQYYNGEERAKGNILERFSAQQFPDLHSELNLSSLELGDSALYFCASSIFTGGGTGELFFGEGSRLTVL.

This clone was observed at least ten times. From the germline J gene comes the end of the CDR3, since the read stops 3 residues before it. The V call is TRBV7-2, the J call TRBJ2-5, with TRBD1 as a possible D gene (8 bases). Germline CDR1 is SGHTA and CDR2 is FQGNSA. This CDR3 contains 13 residues. V gave up 5 bases and J gave up 5 bases, with 12 bases separating them. The CDR3 bases that were read are TGTGCCAGCAGCATACAGGGGGGGGAGACC. Protein product: CASSIQGGET. The complete CDR3 protein is CASSIQGGETQYF.

This clone came up many times. The read gets to within 3 residues of the CDR3 end, and the germline J gene fills in the rest. The chain carries TRBV6-4 and TRBJ2-3; TRBD1 might be the D (8 bases). V shed 4 bases and J shed 6 bases, with 14 bases lying between them. CDR3 length: 14 residues. Looked up from germline, CDR1 is MRHNA and CDR2 is SNTAGT. CDR3 residues: CASSVTGEGDTQYF. The sequenced CDR3 bases are TGTGCCAGCAGTGTGACAGGGGAGGGGGATACG.

This clone was detected ten times or more. The sequence runs out 3 residues before the end of the CDR3; the remainder is reconstructed from the germline J gene. This chain joins TRBV19 and TRBJ1-5; 7 positions match TRBD1. Trimming at V came to 3 bases and at J to 6 bases, leaving 11 bases not matched to a gene. The CDR3 is made up of 16 amino acids. Per germline, CDR1 LNHDA and CDR2 SQIVND (reference sequence). CDR3 protein: CASSIGRGGAGQPQHF. Partial CDR3 DNA: TGTGCCAGTAGTATCGGACGAGGGGGCGCAGGTCAGCCC.

This clone was seen at least ten times. Sequencing ends 3 residues short of the CDR3 end; the germline J gene provides the rest. The J gene is TRBJ1-2, the V gene TRBV11-2, with 7 bases that match TRBD1. There are 13 residues in the CDR3. Per the germline V gene, CDR1 is SGHAT and CDR2 is FQNNGV. V trimming: 1 base; J trimming: 6 bases; junction bases outside the gene matches: 2. The DNA read from the CDR3 is TGTGCCAGCAGCTTAGCGGGGACAGATGGC. Translation gives CASSLAGTDG. The whole CDR3 sequence reads CASSLAGTDGYTF.

This clone showed up many times. Coverage ceases 3 residues before the CDR3 finishes, and the germline J gene fills in the end. The rearrangement uses TRBV20-1 and TRBJ2-4; 8 bases agree with TRBD1. The V segment lost 3 bases and the J segment 6 bases; nucleotides outside the gene matches: 7. Germline CDR1 and CDR2: DFQATT and SNEGSKA (reference sequence). CDR3 length: 14 residues. CDR3 sequence: CSASQGAGGNIQYF. CDR3 DNA, as far as it was read: TGCAGTGCTAGTCAGGGGGCAGGGGGAAACATT.

This clone was recorded at least ten times. The read terminates 3 residues ahead of where the CDR3 ends, so the germline J gene completes it. The chain links TRBV27 to TRBJ1-5; D is unclear. CDR1 MNHEY and CDR2 SMNVEV come from the germline V gene (reference sequence). The CDR3 has 16 residues. Trimming stripped 5 bases from V and 3 bases from J, with 17 bases between. The sequenced part of the CDR3 DNA is TGTGCCAGCAGTGAAACCGACACCCGATACAATCAGCCC. It translates to CASSETDTRYNQP. The whole CDR3 is CASSETDTRYNQPQHF.

There are many counts of this clone. The read is 3 residues too short to cover the CDR3 end, so that end is filled in from the germline J gene. This chain links TRBV19 with TRBJ1-3; a weak D match, TRBD1 (6 bases). Germline V gene lookup returns CDR1 LNHDA and CDR2 SQIVND (reference sequence). The V gene lost 4 bases and the J gene lost 0 bases, with 25 bases spanning the gap. CDR3 size: 20 residues. The CDR3 spells CASSTSGKGTYSSSGNTIYF. CDR3 DNA (partial): TGTGCCAGTAGTACCTCCGGGAAGGGGACATACTCGAGCTCTGGAAACACC.